What follows describes a single T cell receptor (beta chain). This table comes from immunoSEQ multiplex PCR, and its TCRdb copy is limited to in-frame clones, with some not included. Of some 86,000 clones in the sample, 86% were seen once. Per the germline V gene, CDR1 is KGHSH and CDR2 is LQKENI. This CDR3 comprises 15 residues. V shed 5 bases and J 3 bases; nucleotides not matched to a gene: 3. This specimen comes from a study of OX40 agonist ivuxolimab in advanced cancers. The genes are TRBV18 and TRBJ2-1; 11 positions match TRBD2. This sample comprised CD4+ or CD8+ T cells sorted from blood, obtained in a trial of the OX40 agonist ivuxolimab. This sequence originates from an adult with an advanced solid tumor such as melanoma, head and neck, liver or kidney cancer. This CDR3 is CASSEGLADYNEQFF. CDR3 coding DNA: TGTGCCAGCTCAGAGGGACTAGCGGACTACAATGAGCAGTTCTTC. Supplemented by reference TRBV18 and TRBJ2-1, the full variable domain reads NAGVMQNPRHLVRRRGQEARLRCSPMKGHSHVYWYRQLPEEGLKFMVYLQKENIIDESGMPKERFSAEFPKEGPSILRIQQVVRGDSAAYFCASSEGLADYNEQFFGPGTRLTVL.